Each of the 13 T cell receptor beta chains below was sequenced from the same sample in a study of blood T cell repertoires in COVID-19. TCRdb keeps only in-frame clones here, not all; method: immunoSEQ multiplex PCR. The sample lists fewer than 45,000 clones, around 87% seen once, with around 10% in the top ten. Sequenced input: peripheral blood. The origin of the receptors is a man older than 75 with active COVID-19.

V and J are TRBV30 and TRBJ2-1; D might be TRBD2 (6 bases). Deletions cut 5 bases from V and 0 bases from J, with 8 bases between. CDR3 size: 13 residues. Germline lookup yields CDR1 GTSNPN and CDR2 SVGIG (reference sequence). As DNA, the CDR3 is TGTGCCTGGGGGAGGCACTCCTACAATGAGCAGTTCTTC. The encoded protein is CAWGRHSYNEQFF.

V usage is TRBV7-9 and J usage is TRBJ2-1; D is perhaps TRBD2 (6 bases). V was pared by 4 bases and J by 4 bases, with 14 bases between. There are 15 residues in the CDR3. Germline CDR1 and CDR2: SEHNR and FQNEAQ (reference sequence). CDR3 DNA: TGTGCCAGCAGCTCCCCGGGACTGGAGTACAATGAGCAGTTCTTC. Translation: CASSSPGLEYNEQFF.

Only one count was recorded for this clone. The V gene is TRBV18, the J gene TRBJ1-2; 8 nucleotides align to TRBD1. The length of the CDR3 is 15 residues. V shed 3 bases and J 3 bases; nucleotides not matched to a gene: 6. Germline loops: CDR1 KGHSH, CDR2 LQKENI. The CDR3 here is CASSPTGVRDYGYTF. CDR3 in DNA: TGTGCCAGCTCACCGACAGGGGTTCGGGACTATGGCTACACCTTC.

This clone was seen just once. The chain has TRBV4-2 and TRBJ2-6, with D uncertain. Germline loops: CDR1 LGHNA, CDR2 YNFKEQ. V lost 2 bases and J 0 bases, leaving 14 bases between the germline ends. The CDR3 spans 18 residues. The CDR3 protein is CASSQTPKYSSGANVLTF. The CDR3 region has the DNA TGTGCCAGCAGCCAAACCCCTAAGTACAGCTCTGGGGCCAACGTCCTGACTTTC.

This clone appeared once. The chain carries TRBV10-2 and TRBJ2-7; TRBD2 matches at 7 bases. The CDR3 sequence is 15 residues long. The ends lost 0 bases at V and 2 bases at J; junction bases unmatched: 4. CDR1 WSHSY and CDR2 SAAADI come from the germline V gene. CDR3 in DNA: TGCGCCAGCAGTGAGTCTAGCGGGTCACCCTACGAGCAGTACTTC. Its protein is CASSESSGSPYEQYF.

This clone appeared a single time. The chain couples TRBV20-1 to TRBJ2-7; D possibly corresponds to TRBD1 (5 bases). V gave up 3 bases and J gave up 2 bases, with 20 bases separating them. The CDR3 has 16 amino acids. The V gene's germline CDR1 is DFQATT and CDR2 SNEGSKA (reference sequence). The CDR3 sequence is CSASLRQGVRTYEQYF. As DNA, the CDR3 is TGCAGTGCTAGTCTTCGGCAGGGTGTCCGCACCTACGAGCAGTACTTC.

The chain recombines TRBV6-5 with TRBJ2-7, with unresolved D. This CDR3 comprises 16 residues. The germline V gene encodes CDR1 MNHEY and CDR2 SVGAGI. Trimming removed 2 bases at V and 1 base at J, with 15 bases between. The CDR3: CASSYSSQALSYEQYF. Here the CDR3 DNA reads TGTGCCAGCAGTTACAGTTCGCAAGCTCTTTCCTACGAGCAGTACTTC.

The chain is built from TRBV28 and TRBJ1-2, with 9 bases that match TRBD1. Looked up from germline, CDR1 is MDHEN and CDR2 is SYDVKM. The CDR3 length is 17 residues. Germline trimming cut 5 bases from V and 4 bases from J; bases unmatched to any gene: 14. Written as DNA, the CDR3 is TGTGCCAGCAGTCCCACCGGGACAGGGTTAGGCAGCTATGGCTACACCTTC. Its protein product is CASSPTGTGLGSYGYTF.

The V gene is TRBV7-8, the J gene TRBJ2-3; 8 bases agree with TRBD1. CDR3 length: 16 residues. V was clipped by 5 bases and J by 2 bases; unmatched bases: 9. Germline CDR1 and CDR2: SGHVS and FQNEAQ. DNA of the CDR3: TGTGCCAGCAGCCCCAGCGACAGGGGCTTCACAGATACGCAGTATTTT. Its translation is CASSPSDRGFTDTQYF.

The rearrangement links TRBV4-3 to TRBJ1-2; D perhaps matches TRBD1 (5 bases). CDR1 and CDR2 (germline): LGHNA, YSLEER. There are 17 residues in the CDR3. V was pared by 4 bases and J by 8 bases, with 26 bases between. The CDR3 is CASSRGGEASSSGGYTF. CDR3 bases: TGCGCCAGCAGCCGGGGCGGGGAGGCCTCTTCTTCGGGGGGCTACACCTTC.

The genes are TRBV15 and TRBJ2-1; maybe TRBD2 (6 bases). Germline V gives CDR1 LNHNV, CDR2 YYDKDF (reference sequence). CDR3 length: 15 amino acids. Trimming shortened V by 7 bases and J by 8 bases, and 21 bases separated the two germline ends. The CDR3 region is CATTRERVRMHEQFF. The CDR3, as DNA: TGTGCCACCACAAGGGAGCGGGTGAGAATGCATGAGCAGTTCTTC.

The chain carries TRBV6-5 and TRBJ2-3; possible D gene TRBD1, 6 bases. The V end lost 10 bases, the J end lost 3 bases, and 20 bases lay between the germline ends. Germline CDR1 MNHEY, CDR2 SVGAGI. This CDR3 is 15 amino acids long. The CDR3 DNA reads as TGTGCCAAACGAAACCGAGGGCAGGGGACAGATACGCAGTATTTT. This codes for CAKRNRGQGTDTQYF.

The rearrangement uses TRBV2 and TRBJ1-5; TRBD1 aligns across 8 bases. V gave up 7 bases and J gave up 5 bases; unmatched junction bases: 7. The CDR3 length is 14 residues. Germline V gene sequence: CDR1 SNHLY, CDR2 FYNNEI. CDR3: CASMQGARDQPQHF. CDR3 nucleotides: TGTGCCAGCATGCAGGGGGCGCGAGATCAGCCCCAGCATTTT. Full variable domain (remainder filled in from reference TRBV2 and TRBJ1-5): EPEVTQTPSHQVTQMGQEVILRCVPISNHLYFYWYRQILGQKVEFLVSFYNNEISEKSEIFDDQFSVERPDGSNFTLKIRSTKLEDSAMYFCASMQGARDQPQHFGDGTRLSIL.